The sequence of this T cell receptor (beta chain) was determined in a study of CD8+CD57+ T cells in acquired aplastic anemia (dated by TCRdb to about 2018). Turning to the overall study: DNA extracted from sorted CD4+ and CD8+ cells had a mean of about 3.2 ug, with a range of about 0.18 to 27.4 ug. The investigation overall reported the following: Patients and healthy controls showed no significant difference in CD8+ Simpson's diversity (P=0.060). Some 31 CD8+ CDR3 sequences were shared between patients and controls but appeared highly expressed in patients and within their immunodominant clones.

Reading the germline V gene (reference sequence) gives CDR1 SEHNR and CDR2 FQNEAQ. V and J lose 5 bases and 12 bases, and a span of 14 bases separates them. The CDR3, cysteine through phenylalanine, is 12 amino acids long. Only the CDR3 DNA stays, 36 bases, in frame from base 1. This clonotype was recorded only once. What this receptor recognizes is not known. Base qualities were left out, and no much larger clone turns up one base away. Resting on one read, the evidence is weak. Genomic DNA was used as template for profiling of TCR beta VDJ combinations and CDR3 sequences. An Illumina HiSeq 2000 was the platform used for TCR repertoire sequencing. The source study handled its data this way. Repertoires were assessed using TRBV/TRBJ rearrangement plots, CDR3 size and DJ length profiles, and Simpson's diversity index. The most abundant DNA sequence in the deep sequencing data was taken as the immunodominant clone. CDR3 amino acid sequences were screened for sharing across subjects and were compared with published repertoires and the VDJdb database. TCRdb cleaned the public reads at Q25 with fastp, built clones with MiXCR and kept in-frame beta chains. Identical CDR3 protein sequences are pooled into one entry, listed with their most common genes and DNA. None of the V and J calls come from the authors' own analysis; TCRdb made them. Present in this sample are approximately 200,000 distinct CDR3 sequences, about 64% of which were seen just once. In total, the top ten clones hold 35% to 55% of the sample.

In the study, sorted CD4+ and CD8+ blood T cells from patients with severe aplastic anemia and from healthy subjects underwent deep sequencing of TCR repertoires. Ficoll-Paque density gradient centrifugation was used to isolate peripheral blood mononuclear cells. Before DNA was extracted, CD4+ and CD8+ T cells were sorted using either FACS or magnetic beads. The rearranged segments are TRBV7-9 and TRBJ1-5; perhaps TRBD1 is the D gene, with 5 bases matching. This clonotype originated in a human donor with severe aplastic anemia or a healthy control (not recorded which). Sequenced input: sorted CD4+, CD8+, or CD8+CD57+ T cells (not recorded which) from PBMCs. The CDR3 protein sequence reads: CASSTGEGRQHF. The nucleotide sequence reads TGTGCCAGCAGCACCGGTGAGGGACGCCAGCATTTT.